The rows below give T cell receptor beta chains drawn from one sample of a study of identifying expanded T cells in peripheral blood. Here immunoSEQ multiplex PCR was the method, and the copy in TCRdb shows in-frame clones only, minus some. Of around 100,000 clones in the sample, about nine tenths were seen once. Material for sequencing was blood. Receptors originate from a person between 18 and 69 years old in good health. The CDR3 runs from the conserved cysteine through the conserved F or W. The order of the fields is D gene, clone size, V gene, J gene, CDR3 DNA, CDR3 protein. D genes are given only for firm matches. Clone sizes are given selectively: once, few, many, or a class where the clone is expanded.

>TRBD1|NA|TRBV23-1|TRBJ2-4
TGCGCTCCCGCAGGGACAGCCGGGGACATTCAGTACTTC
CAPAGTAGDIQYF
>TRBD1|once|TRBV29-1|TRBJ2-1
TGCAGCGTTCCGAGACAGGGGAGCTCCTACAATGAGCAGTTCTTC
CSVPRQGSSYNEQFF
>NA|once|TRBV9|TRBJ2-7
TGTGCCAGCAACTCCGGGGGGCCCGGCTACGAGCAGTACTTC
CASNSGGPGYEQYF
>NA|NA|TRBV19|TRBJ2-3
TGTGCCAGTAGTATTCCGTGTTCGCGGGGGCTATGCACAGATACGCAGTATTTT
CASSIPCSRGLCTDTQYF
>TRBD2|once|TRBV30|TRBJ2-3
TGTGCCTGGAGTGCGGGGGGGTACACAGATACGCAGTATTTT
CAWSAGGYTDTQYF
>TRBD1|NA|TRBV28|TRBJ1-4
TGTGCCAGCAGTTCAACCCCGGACAGGAATGAAAAACTGTTTTTT
CASSSTPDRNEKLFF
>TRBD1|NA|TRBV5-4|TRBJ1-1
TGTGCCAGCAGCCCCAACCGACAGGGCAACACTGAAGCTTTCTTT
CASSPNRQGNTEAFF
>NA|NA|TRBV19|TRBJ1-2
TGTGCCAGTAGTATAGATCAGGGTGACTATGGCTACACCTTC
CASSIDQGDYGYTF
>NA|few|TRBV6-6|TRBJ1-3
TGTGCCAGCAGAGCACAAGGGGGGTCTGGAAACACCATATATTTT
CASRAQGGSGNTIYF
>NA|NA|TRBV11-2|TRBJ2-1
TGTGCCAGCAGCTTAGTCGGCGGGGTCTACCACAATGAGCAGTTCTTC
CASSLVGGVYHNEQFF
>NA|NA|TRBV6-6|TRBJ1-1
TGTGCCAGCAGTATCCCGGGGGTGAACACTGAAGCTTTCTTT
CASSIPGVNTEAFF
>NA|NA|TRBV19|TRBJ2-1
TGTGCCAGTAGTATCGGGGGAGGATACAATGAGCAGTTCTTC
CASSIGGGYNEQFF
>NA|NA|TRBV25-1|TRBJ2-1
TGTGCCGCAGAAGCCTGGACAGATAGATACAATGAGCAGTTCTTC
CAAEAWTDRYNEQFF
>NA|NA|TRBV5-1|TRBJ2-3
TGCGCCAGCAGCTTGTCAGGGGAAGATACGCAGTATTTT
CASSLSGEDTQYF
>NA|NA|TRBV6-5|TRBJ2-7
TGTGCCAGCAGTTCCCAACTAGGCGAGCAGTACTTC
CASSSQLGEQYF
>NA|NA|TRBV7-2|TRBJ2-1
TGTGCCAGCAGCTTAAGCGGGAATGAGCAGTTCTTC
CASSLSGNEQFF
>NA|NA|TRBV7-9|TRBJ2-2
TGTGCCAGCAGCCACAGGGTCGGCGGGGAGCTGTTTTTT
CASSHRVGGELFF
>NA|NA|TRBV28|TRBJ2-2
TGTGCCAGCAGTTTATTGGAAAACACCGGGGAGCTGTTTTTT
CASSLLENTGELFF
>NA|NA|TRBV19|TRBJ2-5
TGTGCCAGTAGTATAGAGAGGCTAGGAGGAGAGACCCAGTACTTC
CASSIERLGGETQYF